The present TCR beta chain was sequenced within a study of blood T cell repertoires in COVID-19. About the study: Collection of acute and convalescent COVID-19 samples took place in the United States, Italy and Spain. From T cells, B-cell-depleted T cells, or PBMCs came the material, which was cDNA or gDNA.

Per the authors' pipeline: For nucleated cells, counts were estimated from reference gene primer amplification. The table came from immunoSEQ multiplex PCR; TCRdb's copy has only in-frame clones and leaves some out. V, J and clone size are taken as reported in that table, and D and trimming were inferred from the DNA itself. The data contain approximately 54,000 clones, roughly 79% of them seen just once; the ten biggest clones take up approximately 5.7%. V was shortened by 7 bases and J by 9 bases, with 13 bases between the two germline ends. The CDR3 contains 13 residues. Germline V gene data show CDR1 as SNHLY and CDR2 as FYNNEI. This clone was recorded once.

The rearrangement links TRBV2 to TRBJ1-6; the D gene is possibly TRBD1 (6 bases). The sequence came from a woman aged 60-75 years with acute or convalescent COVID-19. The sequenced sample was peripheral blood. This chain's CDR3 is CASTRDNGSPLHF. CDR3 bases: TGTGCCAGCACCAGGGACAATGGTTCACCCCTCCACTTT.